This T cell receptor beta chain was retrieved from a study of blood T cell repertoires in COVID-19. Study background: The study drew acute and convalescent COVID-19 samples from the United States, Italy and Spain. The analysed material was cDNA or gDNA that came from T cells, B-cell-depleted T cells, or PBMCs.

Trimming cost V 2 bases and J 8 bases, with 10 bases left between them. The germline CDR1 and CDR2 sequences are SEHNR and FQNEAQ (reference sequence). The CDR3 runs to 14 residues. In the authors' methods: Nucleated cell number was recorded as an estimate derived from reference gene primer amplification. Produced via immunoSEQ multiplex PCR; TCRdb's table is partial and in-frame only. The DNA gave D and trimming, while V, J and clone size come from that table. Seen here are over 150,000 clones, roughly 88% observed once, and the top ten hold 13%. This sequence joins TRBV7-9 and TRBJ1-6; tentatively, D is TRBD1 (5 bases). The clonotype comes from a human donor in a cohort sampled during active COVID-19. Sequenced material: peripheral blood. The CDR3 protein is CASSLITGDSPLHF. CDR3 bases: TGTGCCAGCAGCTTAATTACGGGGGATTCACCCCTCCACTTT.